A single sample gave rise to the 5 T cell receptor beta chains below, sequenced in a study of blood T cell repertoires in COVID-19. Libraries were prepared by immunoSEQ multiplex PCR; TCRdb keeps only in-frame clonotypes and omits some of them. This table has around 100,000 clones, approximately 81% appearing once. Material for sequencing was peripheral blood. These receptors were taken from a woman aged 70-85 years with active or convalescent COVID-19.

V gene TRBV18 combines with J gene TRBJ2-5, with a tentative D call TRBD1 (6 bases). V was trimmed by 3 bases and J by 2 bases, leaving 10 bases between them. The CDR3 is 14 amino acids. The germline CDR1 and CDR2 sequences are KGHSH and LQKENI. The chain's CDR3 is CASSPTDSQETQYF. CDR3 coding DNA: TGTGCCAGCTCACCCACGGACAGTCAAGAGACCCAGTACTTC.

The chain links TRBV30 to TRBJ1-3; D perhaps matches TRBD1 (6 bases). V lost 1 base and J lost 0, with 13 bases in between. This CDR3 has 16 residues. Germline values: CDR1 GTSNPN, CDR2 SVGIG (reference sequence). The CDR3 nucleotides read TGTGCCTGGAGTGGTAGGGGGGGTTACTCTGGAAACACCATATATTTT. Translation gives CAWSGRGGYSGNTIYF. Based on the CDR3 plus reference TRBV30 and TRBJ1-3, the full variable domain is SQTIHQWPATLVQPVGSPLSLECTVEGTSNPNLYWYRQAAGRGLQLLFYSVGIGQISSEVPQNLSASRPQDRQFILSSKKLLLSDSGFYLCAWSGRGGYSGNTIYFGEGSWLTVV.

The chain employs TRBV7-2 and TRBJ1-5, with unresolved D. Trimming removed 0 bases from V and 0 bases from J, with 9 bases in between. The CDR3 loop spans 16 amino acids. Germline V gives CDR1 SGHTA, CDR2 FQGNSA. This chain's CDR3 is CASSLAYSYSNQPQHF. The CDR3 DNA sequence: TGTGCCAGCAGCTTAGCGTACAGTTATAGCAATCAGCCCCAGCATTTT.

The V and J genes are TRBV29-1 and TRBJ2-6; the D is unclear. Trimming removed 5 bases at V and 4 bases at J, with 12 bases between. The CDR3 has 14 residues. The germline gives CDR1 SQVTM, CDR2 ANQGSEA. CDR3 loop: CSVSTAAGANVLTF. In nucleotides, the CDR3 is TGCAGCGTTTCGACCGCGGCAGGGGCCAACGTCCTGACTTTC.

The chain joins TRBV5-4 to TRBJ2-3, with 7 bases aligning to TRBD2. Looked up from germline, CDR1 is SGHNT and CDR2 is YYREEE (reference sequence). The trim removed 5 bases at V and 6 bases at J, leaving 15 bases unmatched. The CDR3 extends over 16 amino acids. The CDR3 here is CASRAAPGGVSDTQYF. The CDR3 DNA reads as TGTGCCAGCAGGGCCGCTCCGGGGGGAGTTTCGGATACGCAGTATTTT.